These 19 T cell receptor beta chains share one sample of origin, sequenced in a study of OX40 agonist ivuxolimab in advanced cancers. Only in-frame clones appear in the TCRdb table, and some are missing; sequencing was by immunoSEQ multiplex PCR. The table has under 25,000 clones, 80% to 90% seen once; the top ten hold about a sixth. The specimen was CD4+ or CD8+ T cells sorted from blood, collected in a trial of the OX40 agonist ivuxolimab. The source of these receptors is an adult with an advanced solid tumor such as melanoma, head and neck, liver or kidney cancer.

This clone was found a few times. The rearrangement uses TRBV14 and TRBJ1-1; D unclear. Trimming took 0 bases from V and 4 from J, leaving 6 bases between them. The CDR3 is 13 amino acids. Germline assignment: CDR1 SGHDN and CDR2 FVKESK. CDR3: CASSQEEITEAFF. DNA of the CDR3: TGTGCCAGCAGCCAAGAAGAAATCACTGAAGCTTTCTTT.

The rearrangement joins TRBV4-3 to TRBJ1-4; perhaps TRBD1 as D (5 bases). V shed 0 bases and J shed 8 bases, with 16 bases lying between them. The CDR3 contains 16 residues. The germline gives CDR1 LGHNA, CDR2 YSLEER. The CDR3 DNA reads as TGCGCCAGCAGCCAAGATTTGCGAGGGGTCGAGGAAAAACTGTTTTTT. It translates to CASSQDLRGVEEKLFF.

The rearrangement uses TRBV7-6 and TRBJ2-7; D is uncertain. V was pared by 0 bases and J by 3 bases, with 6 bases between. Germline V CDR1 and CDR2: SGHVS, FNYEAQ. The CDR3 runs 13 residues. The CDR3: CASSLAQDYEQYF. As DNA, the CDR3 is TGTGCCAGCAGCTTAGCGCAGGACTACGAGCAGTACTTC.

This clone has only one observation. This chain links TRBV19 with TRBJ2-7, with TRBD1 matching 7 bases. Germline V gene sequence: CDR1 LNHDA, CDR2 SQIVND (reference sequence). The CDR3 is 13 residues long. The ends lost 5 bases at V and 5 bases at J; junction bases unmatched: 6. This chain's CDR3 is CASSAKTGNEQYF. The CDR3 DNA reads TGTGCCAGTAGTGCGAAGACAGGGAACGAGCAGTACTTC.

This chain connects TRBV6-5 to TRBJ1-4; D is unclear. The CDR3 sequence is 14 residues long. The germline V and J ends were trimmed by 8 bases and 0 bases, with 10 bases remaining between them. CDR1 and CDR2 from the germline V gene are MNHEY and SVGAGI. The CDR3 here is CASRLGATNEKLFF. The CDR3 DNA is TGTGCCAGCCGACTCGGCGCAACTAATGAAAAACTGTTTTTT.

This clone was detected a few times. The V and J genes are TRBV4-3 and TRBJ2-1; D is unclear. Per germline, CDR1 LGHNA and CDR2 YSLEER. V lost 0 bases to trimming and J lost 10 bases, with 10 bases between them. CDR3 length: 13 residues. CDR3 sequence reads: CASSQDWLGEQFF. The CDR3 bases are TGCGCCAGCAGCCAAGATTGGCTGGGCGAGCAGTTCTTC.

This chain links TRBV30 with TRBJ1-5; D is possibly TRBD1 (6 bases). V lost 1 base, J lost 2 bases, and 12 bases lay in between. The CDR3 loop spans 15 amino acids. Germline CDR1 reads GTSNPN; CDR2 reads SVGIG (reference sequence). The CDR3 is CAWSAQWGRNQPQHF. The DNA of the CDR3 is TGTGCCTGGAGTGCCCAATGGGGGCGCAATCAGCCCCAGCATTTT.

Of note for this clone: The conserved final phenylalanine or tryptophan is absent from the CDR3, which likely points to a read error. DNA of the CDR3: TGTGCCAGCAGCCAAGCGGGTTCCTACGAGCAGTACCTC. Residues: CASSQAGSYEQYL. The chain couples TRBV6-1 to TRBJ2-7; possible D gene TRBD2, 6 bases. CDR3 length equals 13 residues. The V gene's germline CDR1 is MNHNS and CDR2 SASEGT. V was pared by 6 bases and J by 1 base, with 10 bases between.

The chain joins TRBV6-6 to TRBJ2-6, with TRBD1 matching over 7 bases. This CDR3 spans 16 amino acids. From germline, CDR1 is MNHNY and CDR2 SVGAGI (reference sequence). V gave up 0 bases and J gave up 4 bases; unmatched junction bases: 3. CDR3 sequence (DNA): TGTGCCAGCAGTTACTCTACAGGGGCCGGGGCCAACGTCCTGACTTTC. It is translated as CASSYSTGAGANVLTF.

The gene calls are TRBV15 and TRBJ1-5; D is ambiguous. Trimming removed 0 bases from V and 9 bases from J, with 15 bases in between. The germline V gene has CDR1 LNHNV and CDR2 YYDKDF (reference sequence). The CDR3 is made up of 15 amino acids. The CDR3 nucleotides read TGTGCCACCAGCAGAGATCATGGCAGCGCATGGCCCCAGCATTTT. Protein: CATSRDHGSAWPQHF. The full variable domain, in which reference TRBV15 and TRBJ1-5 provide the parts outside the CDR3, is DAMVIQNPRYQVTQFGKPVTLSCSQTLNHNVMYWYQQKSSQAPKLLFHYYDKDFNNEADTPDNFQSRRPNTSFCFLDIRSPGLGDTAMYLCATSRDHGSAWPQHFGDGTRLSIL.

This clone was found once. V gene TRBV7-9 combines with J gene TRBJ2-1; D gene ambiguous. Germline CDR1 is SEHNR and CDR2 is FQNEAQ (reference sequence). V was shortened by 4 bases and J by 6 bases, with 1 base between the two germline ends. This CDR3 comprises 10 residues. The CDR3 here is CASSSNEQFF. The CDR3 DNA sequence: TGTGCCAGCAGCTCCAATGAGCAGTTCTTC.

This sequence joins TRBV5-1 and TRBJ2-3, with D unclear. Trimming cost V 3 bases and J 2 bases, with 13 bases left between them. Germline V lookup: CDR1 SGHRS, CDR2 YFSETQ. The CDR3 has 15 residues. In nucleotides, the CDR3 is TGCGCCAGCAGCTGGGATTTTAAGGACACAGATACGCAGTATTTT. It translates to CASSWDFKDTDTQYF.

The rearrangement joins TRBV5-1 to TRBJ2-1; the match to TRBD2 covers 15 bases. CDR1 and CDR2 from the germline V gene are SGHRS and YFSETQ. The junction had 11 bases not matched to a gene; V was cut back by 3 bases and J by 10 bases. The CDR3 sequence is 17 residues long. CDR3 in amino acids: CASSWGPGLAGGGEQFF. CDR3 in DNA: TGCGCCAGCAGCTGGGGACCGGGACTAGCGGGAGGTGGGGAGCAGTTCTTC.

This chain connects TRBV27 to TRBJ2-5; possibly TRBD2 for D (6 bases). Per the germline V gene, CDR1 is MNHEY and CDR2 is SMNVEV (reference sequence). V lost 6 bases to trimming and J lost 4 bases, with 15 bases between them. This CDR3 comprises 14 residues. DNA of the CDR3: TGTGCCAGCAGAGACAGCGGGCGGAGAGAGACCCAGTACTTC. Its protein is CASRDSGRRETQYF.

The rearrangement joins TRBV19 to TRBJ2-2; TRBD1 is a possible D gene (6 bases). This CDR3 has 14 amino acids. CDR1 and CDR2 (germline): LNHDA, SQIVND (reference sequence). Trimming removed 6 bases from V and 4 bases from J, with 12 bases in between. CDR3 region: CASRTGWGTGELFF. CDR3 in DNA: TGTGCCAGTAGAACAGGGTGGGGCACCGGGGAGCTGTTTTTT.

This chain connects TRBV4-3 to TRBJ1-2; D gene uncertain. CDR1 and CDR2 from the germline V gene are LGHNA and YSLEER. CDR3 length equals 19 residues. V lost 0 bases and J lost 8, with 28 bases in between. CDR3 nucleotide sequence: TGCGCCAGCAGCCAAGATTCGCCAGGTTATTCGGCAGCTGCGGGAGGCTACACCTTC. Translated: CASSQDSPGYSAAAGGYTF.

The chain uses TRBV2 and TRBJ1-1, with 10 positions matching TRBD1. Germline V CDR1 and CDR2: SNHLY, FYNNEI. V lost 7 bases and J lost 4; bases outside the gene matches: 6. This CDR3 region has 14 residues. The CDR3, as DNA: TGTGCCAGCACTCGCGACAGGGGGCTCACTGAAGCTTTCTTT. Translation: CASTRDRGLTEAFF.

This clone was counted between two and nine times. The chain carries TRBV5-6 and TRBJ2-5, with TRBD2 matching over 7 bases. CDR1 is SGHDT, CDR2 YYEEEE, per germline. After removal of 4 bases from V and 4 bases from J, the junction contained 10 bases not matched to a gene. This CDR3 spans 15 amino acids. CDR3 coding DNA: TGTGCCAGCAGCACAAACTGGGGGGGTACAGAGACCCAGTACTTC. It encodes CASSTNWGGTETQYF.

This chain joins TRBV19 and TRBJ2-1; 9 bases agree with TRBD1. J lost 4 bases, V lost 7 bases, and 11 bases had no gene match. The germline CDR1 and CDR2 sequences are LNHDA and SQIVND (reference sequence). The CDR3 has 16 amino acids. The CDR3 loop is CASKMDGQGKYNEQFF. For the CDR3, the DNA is TGTGCCAGTAAAATGGATGGACAGGGGAAGTACAATGAGCAGTTCTTC.